These 17 T cell receptor beta chains share one sample of origin, sequenced in a study of blood T cell repertoires in COVID-19. Repertoires were generated with immunoSEQ multiplex PCR, while TCRdb's copy carries only in-frame clones and drops some. Counted here are some 240,000 clones, roughly 86% occurring once; the ten biggest clones make up roughly 3.5%. Sequences were obtained from PBMCs or T cells enriched from blood (not recorded which). These receptors originate from a woman in her thirties or forties with acute COVID-19.

The J gene is TRBJ2-7, the V gene TRBV7-9; 12 nucleotides agree with TRBD2. J lost 2 bases, V lost 5 bases, and 4 bases had no gene match. The germline CDR1 and CDR2 sequences are SEHNR and FQNEAQ (reference sequence). CDR3 length: 15 residues. The CDR3 DNA follows: TGTGCCAGCAGCCCTAGGACTAGCGGGACCTACGAGCAGTACTTC. Protein sequence: CASSPRTSGTYEQYF. The full variable domain, completed using reference TRBV7-9 and TRBJ2-7, is DTGVSQNPRHKITKRGQNVTFRCDPISEHNRLYWYRQTLGQGPEFLTYFQNEAQLEKSRLLSDRFSAERPKGSFSTLEIQRTEQGDSAMYLCASSPRTSGTYEQYFGPGTRLTVT.

This clone appeared once. The V gene is TRBV21-1, the J gene TRBJ2-1; the table names TRBD2, a call not compared with the DNA. TRBV21-1 is a pseudogene segment. This CDR3 has 14 amino acids. CDR3 nucleotide sequence: TGTGCCCATACCACCCGAGGCTCCTACAATGAGCAGTTCTTC. Its protein product is CAHTTRGSYNEQFF.

V usage is TRBV5-1 and J usage is TRBJ2-4, with 11 bases lining up with TRBD2. CDR3 length equals 14 residues. V was pared by 4 bases and J by 7 bases, with 4 bases of the junction left unmatched. Germline V gene data show CDR1 as SGHRS and CDR2 as YFSETQ. The CDR3 DNA reads as TGCGCCAGCAGCGGGACTAGCGGTCTTAACATTCAGTACTTC. As protein: CASSGTSGLNIQYF.

This clone has more than one count but fewer than ten. This chain joins TRBV5-1 and TRBJ2-7, with 9 bases that match TRBD1. Germline-derived CDR1 and CDR2 are SGHRS and YFSETQ. The J segment lost 7 bases and the V segment lost 4 bases, leaving 9 bases of the junction unmatched. This CDR3 spans 14 amino acids. In DNA, the CDR3 is TGCGCCAGCAGCCCCGGGACAGGGAACTGGGAGCAGTACTTC. Translated, it gives CASSPGTGNWEQYF.

The chain uses TRBV5-1 and TRBJ1-6; TRBD1 might be the D (5 bases). From germline, CDR1 is SGHRS and CDR2 YFSETQ. V lost 1 base to trimming and J lost 10 bases, with 12 bases between them. The CDR3 extends over 14 amino acids. The CDR3 region is CASSLTGAASPLHF. DNA of the CDR3: TGCGCCAGCAGCTTGACAGGCGCTGCCTCACCCCTCCACTTT.

The chain links TRBV10-3 to TRBJ1-2; D might be TRBD1 (5 bases). Germline CDR1 is ENHRY and CDR2 is SYGVKD. The CDR3 is 13 residues long. V gave up 5 bases and J gave up 3 bases, with 10 bases separating them. The CDR3 DNA reads as TGTGCCATCAGTACTGGAGGGGACTATGGCTACACCTTC. It codes for CAISTGGDYGYTF.

V usage is TRBV18 and J usage is TRBJ2-2; D may be TRBD2 (6 bases). Germline CDR1 is KGHSH and CDR2 is LQKENI. CDR3 size: 16 residues. Trimming took 2 bases from V and 4 from J, leaving 14 bases between them. The CDR3 protein is CASSPGDGLPTGELFF. CDR3 DNA: TGTGCCAGCTCACCAGGGGACGGACTACCCACCGGGGAGCTGTTTTTT.

The chain joins TRBV27 to TRBJ2-3; TRBD2 aligns across 8 bases. The CDR3 length is 15 residues. Germline V CDR1 and CDR2: MNHEY, SMNVEV (reference sequence). Trimming cost V 8 bases and J 0 bases; bases outside gene matches: 7. The CDR3 loop reads CASSASGPSTDTQYF. CDR3 nucleotide sequence: TGTGCCAGCTCCGCTAGCGGGCCTAGCACAGATACGCAGTATTTT.

This clone occurred once. V usage is TRBV3-1 (or the pseudogene TRBV3-2) and J usage is TRBJ2-2; D gene unclear. Trimming removed 2 bases at V and 4 bases at J, with 8 bases between. The CDR3 contains 14 residues. Per the germline V gene, CDR1 is LGHDT and CDR2 is YNNKEL (reference sequence). In DNA form, the CDR3 reads TGTGCCAGCAGCCAATACAGAAGCACCGGGGAGCTGTTTTTT. Translating gives CASSQYRSTGELFF.

The chain joins TRBV10-3 to TRBJ1-5; the match to TRBD1 covers 10 bases. Per the germline V gene, CDR1 is ENHRY and CDR2 is SYGVKD. The CDR3 sequence is 16 residues long. V gave up 3 bases and J gave up 3 bases; unmatched junction bases: 5. The CDR3 here is CAISDSGTGDNQPQHF. The CDR3 nucleotides are TGTGCCATCAGTGACTCCGGGACAGGGGACAATCAGCCCCAGCATTTT.

J is TRBJ1-4 and V is TRBV2, with TRBD1 matching over 7 bases. The germline V gene has CDR1 SNHLY and CDR2 FYNNEI. The CDR3 is 15 amino acids. Germline trimming cut 7 bases from V and 6 bases from J; bases unmatched to any gene: 11. The CDR3 sequence is CASNADRQLDEKLFF. The DNA for the CDR3 is TGTGCCAGCAACGCGGACAGGCAGTTGGATGAAAAACTGTTTTTT.

V and J are TRBV5-6 and TRBJ1-3; D is unresolved. The germline V gene has CDR1 SGHDT and CDR2 YYEEEE. The V end lost 1 base, the J end lost 0 bases, and 5 bases lay between the germline ends. The CDR3 loop spans 14 amino acids. DNA of the CDR3: TGTGCCAGCAGCTTGCCAGTCTCTGGAAACACCATATATTTT. Its protein is CASSLPVSGNTIYF.

This clone has only a few counts. The CDR3 loop reads CASSQSTGGGEAFF. CDR3 nucleotides: TGTGCCAGCAGCCAGTCAACAGGGGGAGGCGAAGCTTTCTTT. The chain has TRBV3-1 (or the pseudogene TRBV3-2) and TRBJ1-1, with TRBD1 matching over 8 bases. The ends lost 3 bases at V and 8 bases at J; junction bases unmatched: 8. The CDR3 contains 14 residues. CDR1 and CDR2 (germline): LGHDT, YNNKEL (reference sequence).

As regards this clone: Within the sample, other DNA sequences also encode this same CDR3. J is TRBJ2-7 and V is TRBV10-3; D is unclear. Trimming left V 0 bases short and J 5 bases short, with 8 bases between. CDR1 and CDR2 from the germline V gene are ENHRY and SYGVKD. This CDR3 comprises 13 residues. The CDR3 region is CAISESRGDEQYF. CDR3 bases: TGTGCCATCAGTGAGTCAAGAGGCGACGAGCAGTACTTC.

J is TRBJ2-7 and V is TRBV5-8, with a possible D match to TRBD1 (6 bases). From germline, CDR1 is SGHTS and CDR2 YDEGEE. V lost 6 bases and J lost 3, with 16 bases in between. The CDR3 has 14 residues. Here the CDR3 reads CASTFGQYDYEQYF. CDR3 DNA sequence: TGTGCCAGCACCTTCGGACAGTACGACTACGAGCAGTACTTC.

The chain recombines TRBV4-2 with TRBJ2-3; 10 bases are a match to TRBD2. The length of the CDR3 is 15 residues. Germline-derived CDR1 and CDR2 are LGHNA and YNFKEQ. With V trimmed by 3 bases and J by 4 bases, 4 bases remained unmatched. The CDR3 region is CASSQLAGVPDTQYF. The CDR3 DNA sequence: TGTGCCAGCAGCCAGCTAGCGGGAGTCCCAGATACGCAGTATTTT.

In its sample, this clone was seen a few times. This chain links TRBV9 with TRBJ2-3; 11 bases are a match to TRBD2. V lost 1 base and J lost 0; bases outside the gene matches: 7. This CDR3 spans 18 amino acids. CDR1 is SGDLS and CDR2 is YYNGEE in the germline V gene. The CDR3 DNA sequence: TGTGCCAGCAGCGTATTGGGGACTAGCGGAACTAGCACAGATACGCAGTATTTT. It specifies CASSVLGTSGTSTDTQYF.